These 8 T cell receptor beta chains came from one sample sequenced in a study of blood T cell repertoires in COVID-19. Data came from immunoSEQ multiplex PCR; TCRdb stores just in-frame clones and leaves some out. The data show around 170,000 clones, with about 80% seen just once and approximately 14% held by the top ten. Sequencing was carried out using PBMCs or T cells enriched from blood (not recorded which). The receptors were gathered from a man in his 60s who had been exposed to COVID-19.

The gene calls are TRBV7-3 and TRBJ2-1, with TRBD2 as a possible D gene (5 bases). CDR1 and CDR2 from the germline V gene are SGHTA and FQGTGA. Trimming took 5 bases from V and 0 from J, leaving 11 bases between them. The CDR3 is made up of 15 amino acids. CDR3 DNA: TGTGCCAGCAGCAGATCGGGGAGCTCCTACAATGAGCAGTTCTTC. It yields the protein CASSRSGSSYNEQFF.

CDR3 region: CASSPTSLGQYF. The CDR3 DNA follows: TGTGCCAGCAGCCCGACTAGTTTGGGGCAGTACTTC. The chain has TRBV11-2 and TRBJ2-7, with a weak D call TRBD2 (6 bases). The CDR3 contains 12 residues. Trimming left V 5 bases short and J 9 bases short, with 14 bases between. CDR1 SGHAT and CDR2 FQNNGV come from the germline V gene.

This clone was seen a few times. CDR3 in DNA: TGTGCCAGTACCTCGGACAGGACGGGCCATAGCAATCAGCCCCAGCATTTT. The encoded protein is CASTSDRTGHSNQPQHF. V usage is TRBV19 and J usage is TRBJ1-5; TRBD1 aligns across 7 bases. V trimming: 7 bases; J trimming: 0 bases; junction bases outside the gene matches: 12. The CDR3 is made up of 17 amino acids. CDR1 and CDR2 from the germline V gene are LNHDA and SQIVND (reference sequence).

This chain links TRBV7-3 with TRBJ2-2; TRBD2 might be the D (7 bases). The CDR3 consists of 16 residues. V lost 1 base, J lost 6 bases, and 15 bases lay in between. The germline gives CDR1 SGHTA, CDR2 FQGTGA. For the CDR3, the DNA is TGTGCCAGCAGCTTAAGCGGGGGCCCTCGGGCCGGGGAGCTGTTTTTT. This sequence encodes CASSLSGGPRAGELFF.

This chain joins TRBV24-1 and TRBJ2-2; the match to TRBD2 covers 13 bases. The CDR3 length is 18 residues. The germline V gene has CDR1 KGHDR and CDR2 SFDVKD. J was trimmed by 0 bases and V by 4 bases; bases with no gene match: 4. CDR3 in amino acids: CATSDPGLAGANTGELFF. CDR3 DNA: TGTGCCACCAGTGACCCTGGACTAGCGGGGGCGAACACCGGGGAGCTGTTTTTT.

The chain recombines TRBV12-5 with TRBJ2-7, with D possibly TRBD2 on 6 matching bases. Germline values: CDR1 LGHNT, CDR2 FRNRAP. This CDR3 is 15 amino acids long. Trimming stripped 6 bases from V and 6 bases from J, with 21 bases between. Here the CDR3 reads CASGRERSGLGEQYF. The CDR3 nucleotides are TGTGCTAGTGGCCGGGAGAGGTCGGGGCTTGGCGAGCAGTACTTC.

The chain combines TRBV9 with TRBJ2-1, with TRBD2 identical over 7 bases. This CDR3 spans 15 amino acids. V lost 3 bases and J lost 6; bases outside the gene matches: 9. Per the germline V gene, CDR1 is SGDLS and CDR2 is YYNGEE. The CDR3 region is CASSGAAGVGNEQFF. DNA for the CDR3: TGTGCCAGCAGCGGTGCGGCGGGAGTAGGCAATGAGCAGTTCTTC.

The genes are TRBV19 and TRBJ2-7; D ambiguous. Germline values: CDR1 LNHDA, CDR2 SQIVND (reference sequence). There are 13 residues in the CDR3. V was trimmed by 1 base and J by 3 bases, leaving 7 bases between them. DNA for the CDR3: TGTGCCAGTAGTATAGGTGGCAGCTACGAGCAGTACTTC. This encodes CASSIGGSYEQYF.